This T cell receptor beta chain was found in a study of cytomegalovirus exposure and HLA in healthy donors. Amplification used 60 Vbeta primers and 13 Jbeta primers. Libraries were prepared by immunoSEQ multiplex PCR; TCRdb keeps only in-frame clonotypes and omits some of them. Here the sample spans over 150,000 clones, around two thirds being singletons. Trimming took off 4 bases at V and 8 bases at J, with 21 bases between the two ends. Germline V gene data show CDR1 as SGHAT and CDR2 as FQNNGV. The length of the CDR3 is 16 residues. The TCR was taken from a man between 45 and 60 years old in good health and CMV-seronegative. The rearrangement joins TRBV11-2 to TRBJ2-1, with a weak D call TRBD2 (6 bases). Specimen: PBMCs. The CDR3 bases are TGTGCCAGCAGCTCCTTAGACCGGGGGAGGATACATGAGCAGTTCTTC. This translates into CASSSLDRGRIHEQFF.